This TCR beta chain comes out of a study of T cell responses to AZD1222 COVID-19 vaccine. This table comes from immunoSEQ multiplex PCR, and its TCRdb copy is limited to in-frame clones, with some not included. The top ten clones hold about 16% of a sample with approximately 90,000 clones, 80% to 90% of them seen once. Per germline, CDR1 GTSNPN and CDR2 SVGIG (reference sequence). Trimming took off 3 bases at V and 1 base at J, with 9 bases between the two ends. This CDR3 has 14 residues. The starting material was peripheral blood, obtained on day 0 of AZD1222 vaccination. The chain is built from TRBV30 and TRBJ1-4, with D tentatively TRBD1 (5 bases). This TCR derives from an adult in good health. The CDR3 nucleotides read TGTGCCTGGAGGTGGAGGGGAACTAATGAAAAACTGTTTTTT. Residues: CAWRWRGTNEKLFF.